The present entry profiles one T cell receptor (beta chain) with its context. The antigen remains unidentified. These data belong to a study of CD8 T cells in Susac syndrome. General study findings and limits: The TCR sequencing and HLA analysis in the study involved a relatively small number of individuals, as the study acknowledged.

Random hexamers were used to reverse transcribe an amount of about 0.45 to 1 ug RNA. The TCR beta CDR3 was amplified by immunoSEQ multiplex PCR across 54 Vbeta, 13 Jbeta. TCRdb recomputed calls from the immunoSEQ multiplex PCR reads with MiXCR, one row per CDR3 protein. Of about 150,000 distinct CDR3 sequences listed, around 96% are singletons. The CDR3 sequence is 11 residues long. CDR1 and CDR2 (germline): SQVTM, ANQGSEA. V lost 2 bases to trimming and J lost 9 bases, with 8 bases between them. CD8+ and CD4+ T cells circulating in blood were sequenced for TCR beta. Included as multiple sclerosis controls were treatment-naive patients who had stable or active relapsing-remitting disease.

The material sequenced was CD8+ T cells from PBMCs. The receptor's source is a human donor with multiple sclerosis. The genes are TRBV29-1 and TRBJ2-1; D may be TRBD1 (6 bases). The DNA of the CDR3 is TGCAGCGTTGAAACAGGGTTTGAGCAGTTCTTC. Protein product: CSVETGFEQFF.